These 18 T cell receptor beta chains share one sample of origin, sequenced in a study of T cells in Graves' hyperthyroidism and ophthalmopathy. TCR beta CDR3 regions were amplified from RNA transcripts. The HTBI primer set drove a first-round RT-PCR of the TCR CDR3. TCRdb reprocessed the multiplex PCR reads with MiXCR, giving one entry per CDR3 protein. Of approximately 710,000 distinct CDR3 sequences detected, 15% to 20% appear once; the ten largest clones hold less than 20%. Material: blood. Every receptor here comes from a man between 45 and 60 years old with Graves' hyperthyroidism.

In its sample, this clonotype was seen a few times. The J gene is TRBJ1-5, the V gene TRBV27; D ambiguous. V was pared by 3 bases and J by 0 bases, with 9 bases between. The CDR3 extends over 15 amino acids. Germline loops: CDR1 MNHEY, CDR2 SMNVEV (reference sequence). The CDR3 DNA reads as TGTGCCAGCAGTTTCGGACGGAATAGCAATCAGCCCCAGCATTTT. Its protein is CASSFGRNSNQPQHF.

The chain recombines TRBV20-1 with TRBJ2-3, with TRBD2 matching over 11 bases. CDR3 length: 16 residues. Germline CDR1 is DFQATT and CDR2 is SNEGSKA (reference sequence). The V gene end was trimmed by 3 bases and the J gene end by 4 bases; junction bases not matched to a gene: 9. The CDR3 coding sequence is TGCAGTGCTAGGGACCCGACTAGCGGGGACCCAGATACGCAGTATTTT. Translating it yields CSARDPTSGDPDTQYF.

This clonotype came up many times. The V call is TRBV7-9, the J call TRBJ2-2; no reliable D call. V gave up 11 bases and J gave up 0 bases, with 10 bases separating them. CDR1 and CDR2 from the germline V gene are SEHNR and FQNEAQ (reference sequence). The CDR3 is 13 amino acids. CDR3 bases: TGTGCCCGAATGGATCCGAACACCGGGGAGCTGTTTTTT. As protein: CARMDPNTGELFF.

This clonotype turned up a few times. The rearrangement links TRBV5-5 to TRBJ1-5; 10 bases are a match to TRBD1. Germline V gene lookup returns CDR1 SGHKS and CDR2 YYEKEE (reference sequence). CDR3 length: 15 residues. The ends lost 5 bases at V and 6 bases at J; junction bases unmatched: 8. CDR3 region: CASSSGTGVFQPQHF. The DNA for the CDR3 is TGTGCCAGCAGTTCCGGGACAGGGGTATTTCAGCCCCAGCATTTT.

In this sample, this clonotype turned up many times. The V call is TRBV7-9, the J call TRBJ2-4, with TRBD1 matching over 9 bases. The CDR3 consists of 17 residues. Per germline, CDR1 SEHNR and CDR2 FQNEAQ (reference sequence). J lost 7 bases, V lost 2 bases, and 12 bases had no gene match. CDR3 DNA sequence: TGTGCCAGCAGCTTACCGATAAAGACAGGGGGGGGGAACATTCAGTACTTC. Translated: CASSLPIKTGGGNIQYF. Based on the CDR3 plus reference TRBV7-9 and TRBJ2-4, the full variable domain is DTGVSQNPRHKITKRGQNVTFRCDPISEHNRLYWYRQTLGQGPEFLTYFQNEAQLEKSRLLSDRFSAERPKGSFSTLEIQRTEQGDSAMYLCASSLPIKTGGGNIQYFGAGTRLSVL.

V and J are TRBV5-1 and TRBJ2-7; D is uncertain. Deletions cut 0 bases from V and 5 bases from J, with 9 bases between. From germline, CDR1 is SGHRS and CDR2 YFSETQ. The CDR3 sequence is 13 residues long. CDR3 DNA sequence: TGCGCCAGCAGCTTGGCTAGAGTGGACGAGCAGTACTTC. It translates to CASSLARVDEQYF.

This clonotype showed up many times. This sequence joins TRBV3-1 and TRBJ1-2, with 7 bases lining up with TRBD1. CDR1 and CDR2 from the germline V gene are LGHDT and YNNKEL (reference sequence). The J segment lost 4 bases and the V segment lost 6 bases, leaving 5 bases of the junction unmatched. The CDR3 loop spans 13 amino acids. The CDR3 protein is CASSLTGIYGYTF. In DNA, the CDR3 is TGTGCCAGCAGTTTGACAGGGATCTATGGCTACACCTTC.

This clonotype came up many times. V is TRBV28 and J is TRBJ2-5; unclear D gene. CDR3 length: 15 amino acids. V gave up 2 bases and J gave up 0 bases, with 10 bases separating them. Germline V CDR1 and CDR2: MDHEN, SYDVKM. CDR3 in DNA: TGTGCCAGCAGTTTAGGCTCGGCGTACCAAGAGACCCAGTACTTC. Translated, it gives CASSLGSAYQETQYF. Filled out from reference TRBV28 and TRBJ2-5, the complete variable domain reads DVKVTQSSRYLVKRTGEKVFLECVQDMDHENMFWYRQDPGLGLRLIYFSYDVKMKEKGDIPEGYSVSREKKERFSLILESASTNQTSMYLCASSLGSAYQETQYFGPGTRLLVL.

The CDR3 nucleotides are TGTGCCAGCAGCGCCACAGGGGTAGGATCCTATAATTCACCCCTCCACTTT. Translated, it gives CASSATGVGSYNSPLHF. This chain joins TRBV9 and TRBJ1-6; TRBD1 matches at 7 bases. V shed 3 bases, J shed 1 base, and the junction held 7 bases outside the gene matches. The germline V gene encodes CDR1 SGDLS and CDR2 YYNGEE. The CDR3 has 17 residues.

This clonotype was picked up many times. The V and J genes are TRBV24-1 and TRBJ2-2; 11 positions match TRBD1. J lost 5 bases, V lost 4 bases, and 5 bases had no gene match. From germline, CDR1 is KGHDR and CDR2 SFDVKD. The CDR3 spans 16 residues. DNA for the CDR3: TGTGCCACCAGTGAGGGCGGACAGGGGGCAACCGGGGAGCTGTTTTTT. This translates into CATSEGGQGATGELFF.

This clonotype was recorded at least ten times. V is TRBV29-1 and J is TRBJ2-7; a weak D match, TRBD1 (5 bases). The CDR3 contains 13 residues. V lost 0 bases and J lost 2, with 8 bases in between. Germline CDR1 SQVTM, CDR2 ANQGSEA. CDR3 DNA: TGCAGCGTTGAAGATTTAGGGGCCTACGAGCAGTACTTC. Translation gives CSVEDLGAYEQYF.

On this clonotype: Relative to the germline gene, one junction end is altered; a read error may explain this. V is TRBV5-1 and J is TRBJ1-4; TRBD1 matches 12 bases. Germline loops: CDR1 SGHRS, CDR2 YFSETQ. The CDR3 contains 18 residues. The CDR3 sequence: CASTWDGTGGATNEKLLF. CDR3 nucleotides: TGCGCCAGCACCTGGGACGGGACAGGGGGCGCAACTAATGAAAAACTGCTTTTT. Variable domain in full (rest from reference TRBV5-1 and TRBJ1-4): KAGVTQTPRYLIKTRGQQVTLSCSPISGHRSVSWYQQTPGQGLQFLFEYFSETQRNKGNFPGRFSGRQFSNSRSEMNVSTLELGDSALYLCASTWDGTGGATNEKLLFGSGTQLSVL.

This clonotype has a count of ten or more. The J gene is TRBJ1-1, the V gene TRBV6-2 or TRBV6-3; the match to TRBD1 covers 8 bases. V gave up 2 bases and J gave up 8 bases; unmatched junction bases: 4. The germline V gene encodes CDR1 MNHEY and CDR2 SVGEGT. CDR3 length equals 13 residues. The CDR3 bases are TGTGCCAGCAGTTACGGACAGGGAGGAGAAGCTTTCTTT. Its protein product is CASSYGQGGEAFF.

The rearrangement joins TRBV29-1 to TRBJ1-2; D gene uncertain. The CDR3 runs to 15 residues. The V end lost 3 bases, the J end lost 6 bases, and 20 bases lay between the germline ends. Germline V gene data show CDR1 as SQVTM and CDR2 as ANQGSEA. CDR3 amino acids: CSVEEVVGEWNGYTF. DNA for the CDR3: TGCAGCGTTGAGGAGGTCGTGGGAGAGTGGAATGGCTACACCTTC.

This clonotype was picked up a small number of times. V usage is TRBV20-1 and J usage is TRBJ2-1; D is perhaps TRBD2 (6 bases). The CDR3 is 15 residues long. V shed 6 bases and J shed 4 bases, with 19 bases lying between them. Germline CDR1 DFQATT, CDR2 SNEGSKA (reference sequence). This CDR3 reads CSARLVGGLYNEQFF. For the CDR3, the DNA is TGCAGTGCGAGACTAGTTGGGGGTCTGTACAATGAGCAGTTCTTC.

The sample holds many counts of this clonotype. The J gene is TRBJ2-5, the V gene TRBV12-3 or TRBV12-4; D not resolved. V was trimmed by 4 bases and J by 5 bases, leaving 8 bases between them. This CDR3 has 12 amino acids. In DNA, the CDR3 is TGTGCCAGCAGTTCTTGGGTGGAGACCCAGTACTTC. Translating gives CASSSWVETQYF.

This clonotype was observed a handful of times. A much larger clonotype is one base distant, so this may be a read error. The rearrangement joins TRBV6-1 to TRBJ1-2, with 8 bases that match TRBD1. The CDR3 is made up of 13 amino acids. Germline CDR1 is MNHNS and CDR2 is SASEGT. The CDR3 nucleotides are TGTGCCTGCAGTGATGGACAGGGTTATGGCTACACCTTC. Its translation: CACSDGQGYGYTF.

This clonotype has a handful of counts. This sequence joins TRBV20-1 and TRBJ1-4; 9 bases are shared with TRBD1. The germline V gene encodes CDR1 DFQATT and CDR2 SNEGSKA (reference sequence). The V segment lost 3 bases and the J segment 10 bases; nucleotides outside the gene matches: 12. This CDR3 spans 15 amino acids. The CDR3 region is CSARETGQGTGKLFF. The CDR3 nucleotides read TGCAGTGCTAGGGAGACGGGACAGGGCACCGGAAAACTGTTTTTT.